This TCR beta chain was observed in a study of cytomegalovirus exposure and HLA in healthy donors. Study-wide context: The same platform used for the 650 to 850 first-cohort repertoires was also used for the approximately 120 validation repertoires, as a later analysis reported. General study points: Researchers reported that three CMV-associated chains were confirmed in vitro as CMV antigen-specific. Published work reported that the classifier diagnosed cytomegalovirus status with high specificity and sensitivity. Cytomegalovirus association was assigned to more than 150 TCR beta chains.

Assay used: immunoSEQ multiplex PCR; TCRdb lists only in-frame clones, some missing. Among under 350,000 clones listed, 80% to 90% were seen once. With regard to this clone: Its antigen is not known.

The sequenced sample consisted of PBMCs. The TCR comes from a woman between 18 and 30 years old in good health and CMV-seronegative.

DNA for the CDR3: TGTGCCAGCAGCCCGGGGTCGAGCTCCTACGAGCAGTACTTC. Translation gives CASSPGSSSYEQYF. The rearrangement joins TRBV7-3 to TRBJ2-7, with TRBD2 as a possible D gene (5 bases). CDR1 and CDR2 (germline): SGHTA, FQGTGA. With 5 bases removed from V and 0 bases from J, the gap between germline ends came to 11 bases. This CDR3 contains 14 residues.